What follows is one T cell receptor beta chain and its context. The source of the sample is a study of blood T cell repertoires in COVID-19. About the study: The United States, Italy and Spain supplied acute and convalescent COVID-19 samples. Nucleic acid was either cDNA or gDNA, and it came from T cells, B-cell-depleted T cells, or PBMCs.

Authors' methods: For nucleated cells, counts were estimated from reference gene primer amplification. Using immunoSEQ multiplex PCR, the repertoire was profiled, and TCRdb retains in-frame clones only, with some absent. The V and J calls and clone size were taken over from that table, and D and trimming were inferred from the DNA. The sample contains more than 200,000 clones, around 82% of which appear only once. Trimming at V came to 3 bases and at J to 4 bases, leaving 11 bases not matched to a gene. The CDR3 totals 16 residues. Germline V lookup: CDR1 MNHNS, CDR2 SASEGT. The TCR comes from a man aged 40-49 years with active or convalescent COVID-19. The source material was peripheral blood. The chain links TRBV6-1 to TRBJ2-5; 7 bases line up with TRBD2. The CDR3 nucleotides read TGTGCCAGCAGTGATGAGGTTTTCCCGGGGGGAGAGACCCAGTACTTC. Protein product: CASSDEVFPGGETQYF.